The clone carrying this TCR beta chain was observed a few times. Its target is unknown. Trimming removed 0 bases from V and 5 bases from J, with 7 bases in between. The CDR3 has 13 residues. The germline V gene has CDR1 SGHDN and CDR2 FVKESK. The record originates from a study of CD8 T cells in ankylosing spondylitis. General study results and limits: Reports say disease-linked clones showed up significantly more in matched ankylosing spondylitis synovial fluid.

Researchers built TCR beta libraries using quantitative 5'-RACE with molecular barcodes. TCRdb ran MiXCR on the 5' RACE reads and lists one entry per CDR3 protein. This sample has over 110,000 distinct CDR3 sequences; roughly 8% occur once, and the top ten carry 7.3%. V is TRBV14 and J is TRBJ2-5, with no clear D. This TCR was sampled from a male donor with ankylosing spondylitis. Specimen: synovial fluid, either unsorted or a sorted T cell fraction (not recorded which). The CDR3: CASSQDNEETQYF. The CDR3, as DNA: TGTGCCAGCAGCCAAGATAATGAGGAGACCCAGTACTTC.